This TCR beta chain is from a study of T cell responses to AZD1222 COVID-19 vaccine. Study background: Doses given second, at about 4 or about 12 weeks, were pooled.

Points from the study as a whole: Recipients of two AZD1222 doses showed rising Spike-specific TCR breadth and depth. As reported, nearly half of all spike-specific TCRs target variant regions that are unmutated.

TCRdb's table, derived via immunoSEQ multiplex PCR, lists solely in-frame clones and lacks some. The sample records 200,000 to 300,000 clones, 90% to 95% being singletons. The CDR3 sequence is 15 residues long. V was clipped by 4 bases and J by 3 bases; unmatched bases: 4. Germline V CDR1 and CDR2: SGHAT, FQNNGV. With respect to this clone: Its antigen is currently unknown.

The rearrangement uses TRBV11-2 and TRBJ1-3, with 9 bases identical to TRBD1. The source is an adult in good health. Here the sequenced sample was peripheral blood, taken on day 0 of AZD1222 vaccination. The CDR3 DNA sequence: TGTGCCAGCAGCTGGGACAGGGTTAGTGGAAACACCATATATTTT. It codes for CASSWDRVSGNTIYF.